These 8 T cell receptor beta chains were sequenced from one sample in a study of Ad26.COV2.S vaccination and SARS-CoV-2 variants. This table comes from immunoSEQ multiplex PCR, and its TCRdb copy is limited to in-frame clones, with some not included. The sample has more than 400,000 clones; around 90% are singletons. Treatment defined: over 15 received Ad26.COV2.S at low or high dose, single or two shots; about 5 received placebo; per-sample allocation not given. Sample collection was performed on day 63 after the first vaccine or placebo injection. Sequencing used peripheral blood, obtained in a trial of Ad26.COV2.S vaccine versus placebo. All receptors come from a person aged 18 to 65 who received the Ad26.COV2.S COVID-19 vaccine or a placebo.

The chain combines TRBV7-8 with TRBJ2-1; 12 positions agree with TRBD2. This CDR3 is 15 amino acids long. After removal of 5 bases from V and 12 bases from J, the junction contained 11 bases not matched to a gene. Germline V gene data show CDR1 as SGHVS and CDR2 as FQNEAQ. The CDR3 DNA sequence: TGTGCCAGCAGCCCAAAACTACTAGCGGGAGGAGGGCAGTTCTTC. Encoded protein: CASSPKLLAGGGQFF. Complete variable domain (other parts from reference TRBV7-8 and TRBJ2-1): GAGVSQSPRYKVAKRGQDVALRCDPISGHVSLFWYQQALGQGPEFLTYFQNEAQLDKSGLPSDRFFAERPEGSVSTLKIQRTQQEDSAVYLCASSPKLLAGGGQFFGPGTRLTVL.

This clone was counted a few times. The rearrangement links TRBV6-5 to TRBJ1-2, with 7 bases aligning to TRBD1. The J segment lost 7 bases and the V segment lost 2 bases, leaving 4 bases of the junction unmatched. The CDR3 length is 13 residues. From germline, CDR1 is MNHEY and CDR2 SVGAGI. CDR3 residues: CASSYGRGLGYTF. The CDR3 coding sequence is TGTGCCAGCAGTTACGGGAGGGGGCTTGGCTACACCTTC.

The rearrangement uses TRBV30 and TRBJ2-1; TRBD2 is a possible D gene (5 bases). CDR1 and CDR2 from the germline V gene are GTSNPN and SVGIG (reference sequence). This CDR3 comprises 15 residues. Between the trimmed V and J ends, which lost 0 bases and 0 bases, there was a span of 9 bases. DNA of the CDR3: TGTGCCTGGAGTGTAGGAGGCAGCTCCTACAATGAGCAGTTCTTC. As protein: CAWSVGGSSYNEQFF.

In nucleotides, the CDR3 is TGTGCCAGCAGCGTACCCTCGAGTGGGGCCAACGTCCTGACTTTC. Its protein is CASSVPSSGANVLTF. The chain couples TRBV9 to TRBJ2-6, with D uncertain. The CDR3 has 15 amino acids. Deletions cut 1 base from V and 3 bases from J, with 8 bases between. Looked up from germline, CDR1 is SGDLS and CDR2 is YYNGEE. Full variable domain (outside the CDR3, taken from reference TRBV9 and TRBJ2-6): DSGVTQTPKHLITATGQRVTLRCSPRSGDLSVYWYQQSLDQGLQFLIQYYNGEERAKGNILERFSAQQFPDLHSELNLSSLELGDSALYFCASSVPSSGANVLTFGAGSRLTVL.

The chain has TRBV7-9 and TRBJ1-4; 8 nucleotides line up with TRBD1. CDR1 and CDR2 (germline): SEHNR, FQNEAQ (reference sequence). The CDR3 totals 18 residues. Trimming at V came to 5 bases and at J to 2 bases, leaving 13 bases not matched to a gene. This CDR3 reads CASSPGGQGRLTNEKLFF. The CDR3 region has the DNA TGTGCCAGCAGCCCCGGCGGACAGGGCCGTCTCACTAATGAAAAACTGTTTTTT.

The rearrangement uses TRBV7-6 and TRBJ2-3; 9 bases align to TRBD2. V lost 5 bases, J lost 0 bases, and 6 bases stayed unmatched. The CDR3 consists of 16 residues. The germline CDR1 and CDR2 sequences are SGHVS and FNYEAQ. The CDR3 DNA is TGTGCCAGCAGCCCCCGGACTAGCGACAGCACAGATACGCAGTATTTT. Protein sequence: CASSPRTSDSTDTQYF.

The chain uses TRBV9 and TRBJ2-5; D remains ambiguous. Trimming pared 3 bases from V and 2 bases from J, leaving 11 bases between. Looked up from germline, CDR1 is SGDLS and CDR2 is YYNGEE. The CDR3 contains 14 residues. The CDR3 bases are TGTGCCAGCAGCGCCGGCTCTTTGCAAGAGACCCAGTACTTC. This sequence encodes CASSAGSLQETQYF.

The V and J genes are TRBV5-4 and TRBJ2-1; D is possibly TRBD2 (7 bases). Trimming cost V 1 base and J 3 bases, with 17 bases left between them. Germline-derived CDR1 and CDR2 are SGHNT and YYREEE (reference sequence). This CDR3 has 17 amino acids. This CDR3 reads CASSLQGLADRYNEQFF. In DNA, the CDR3 is TGTGCCAGCAGCTTGCAGGGGCTAGCGGACCGCTACAATGAGCAGTTCTTC.